The T cell receptor beta chain described here comes from a study of cytomegalovirus exposure and HLA in healthy donors. Trimming removed 6 bases at V and 0 bases at J, with 11 bases between. This CDR3 contains 14 residues. CDR1 and CDR2 from the germline V gene are LNHDA and SQIVND (reference sequence). Overall study findings and caveats: TCR association rates varied by HLA locus in a later analysis, with DRB1 highest and HLA-C lowest. A missense DCLRE1C variant was associated with V- and J-gene trimming of TCR beta chains in a later analysis, and an independent cohort replicated the association. Indistinguishable V segments, including TRBV6-2 and TRBV6-3, were excluded.

On this clone itself: The target antigen is unknown. Other DNA sequences in this specimen translate into the identical CDR3.

Primers: 60 Vbeta forward and 13 Jbeta reverse. TCRdb's copy holds only in-frame clones and misses some; the assay was immunoSEQ multiplex PCR. The profile shows approximately 170,000 clones, 70% to 80% of them singletons. The rearrangement uses TRBV19 and TRBJ1-2; a possible D gene is TRBD1 (6 bases). Material for sequencing was PBMCs. The receptor was isolated from a woman aged 25-40 years in good health and CMV-seropositive. This CDR3 is CASSWTETNYGYTF. In DNA, the CDR3 is TGTGCCAGTAGCTGGACAGAAACTAACTATGGCTACACCTTC.